The T cell receptor beta chain under discussion was sequenced for a study of T cells in Graves' hyperthyroidism and ophthalmopathy. Whole-study context: Before treatment of any kind, peripheral blood was taken at initial diagnosis.

This clonotype was found a few times. This CDR3 is 15 amino acids long. V gave up 6 bases and J gave up 4 bases; unmatched junction bases: 11. Looked up from germline, CDR1 is SNHLY and CDR2 is FYNNEI. The CDR3 regions of TCR beta were amplified from RNA transcripts. The primer set for the first-round RT-PCR of the TCR CDR3 was HTBI. TCRdb passed the multiplex PCR reads through MiXCR, listing each CDR3 protein once. Here the sample spans 380,000 or so distinct CDR3 sequences, approximately 15% being singletons. Patients aged 18 to 65 with hyperthyroidism were newly diagnosed, with duration under 2 months. Patients having uncontrolled infection, another autoimmune disease, pregnancy or lactation were not included. Fresh peripheral blood, roughly 9.8 ml of it, supplied the PBMCs.

The rearrangement uses TRBV2 and TRBJ1-2, with 7 bases that match TRBD1. The TCR sequence derives from a man aged 25 to 45 with Graves' hyperthyroidism that later progressed to Graves' ophthalmopathy. Material for sequencing was blood. Here the CDR3 reads CASRTPGGVSYGYTF. The DNA of the CDR3 is TGTGCCAGCAGGACCCCAGGGGGGGTTAGCTATGGCTACACCTTC. The whole variable domain, filled in from reference TRBV2 and TRBJ1-2, reads EPEVTQTPSHQVTQMGQEVILRCVPISNHLYFYWYRQILGQKVEFLVSFYNNEISEKSEIFDDQFSVERPDGSNFTLKIRSTKLEDSAMYFCASRTPGGVSYGYTFGSGTRLTVV.